This T cell receptor (beta chain) is from a study of T cells in Graves' hyperthyroidism and ophthalmopathy. Study conclusions and caveats: Separating ophthalmopathy from stable hyperthyroidism was achieved by a 13 V-J model.

Authors of the study amplified TCR beta CDR3 regions from RNA transcripts. First-round RT-PCR targeting the TCR CDR3 was performed with the HTBI primer set. Via MiXCR, TCRdb re-called the multiplex PCR reads, giving one row per CDR3 protein. The sample includes roughly 720,000 distinct CDR3 sequences, roughly a sixth of them seen just once. This clonotype was observed many times. Its antigen is unknown. Trimming left V 0 bases short and J 3 bases short, with 12 bases between. The CDR3 has 15 amino acids. From germline, CDR1 is SNHLY and CDR2 FYNNEI. Disease duration under 2 months; hyperthyroidism patients were aged 18 to 65. The authors took PBMCs from over 8.5 ml fresh peripheral blood.

The chain employs TRBV2 and TRBJ2-7; D is perhaps TRBD1 (5 bases). Specimen: blood. This sequence was found in a middle-aged man with Graves' hyperthyroidism. DNA for the CDR3: TGTGCCAGCAGTGAAGCGACAGAGACCCGCTACGAGCAGTACTTC. This sequence encodes CASSEATETRYEQYF.